The next 13 T cell receptor beta chains were all read from a single sample in a study of blood T cell repertoires in COVID-19. TCRdb keeps only in-frame clones here, not all; method: immunoSEQ multiplex PCR. The repertoire holds just over 650,000 clones, with approximately 90% as singletons. Sequencing was done on a sample of peripheral blood. Receptor source: a woman under 30 with acute or convalescent COVID-19.

This clone turned up a few times. The V and J genes are TRBV7-9 and TRBJ1-3; 9 bases line up with TRBD1. Trimming cost V 4 bases and J 6 bases; bases outside gene matches: 4. CDR1 SEHNR and CDR2 FQNEAQ come from the germline V gene (reference sequence). The CDR3 extends over 14 amino acids. For the CDR3, the DNA is TGTGCCAGCAGCTGGGGACAGGGAGAAAACACCATATATTTT. Translation: CASSWGQGENTIYF.

This clone came up a few times. Additional DNA sequences in this sample encode the identical CDR3. The genes are TRBV6-5 and TRBJ2-1; tentatively, D is TRBD2 (5 bases). With 0 bases removed from V and 7 bases from J, the gap between germline ends came to 7 bases. From germline, CDR1 is MNHEY and CDR2 SVGAGI. CDR3 length equals 13 residues. CDR3 nucleotides: TGTGCCAGCAGTTACTCTCGGGGTAATGAGCAGTTCTTC. Translating gives CASSYSRGNEQFF.

The V and J genes are TRBV7-3 and TRBJ2-1; D call uncertain. There are 12 residues in the CDR3. Germline CDR1 and CDR2: SGHTA and FQGTGA. V dropped 4 bases and J dropped 7 bases, with 8 bases sitting between them. Here the CDR3 DNA reads TGTGCCAGCAGCTCCGACTCGAATGAGCAGTTCTTC. It translates to CASSSDSNEQFF.

The CDR3 loop reads CAITSLLGNTIYF. The DNA for the CDR3 is TGTGCCATCACCTCTCTTCTCGGAAACACCATATATTTT. V usage is TRBV10-3 and J usage is TRBJ1-3; D remains unclear. The CDR3 length is 13 residues. V lost 7 bases, J lost 4 bases, and 11 bases lay in between. CDR1 and CDR2 from the germline V gene are ENHRY and SYGVKD.

This clone was seen once. This sequence joins TRBV6-5 and TRBJ1-5, with no clear D. V lost 8 bases to trimming and J lost 2 bases, with 16 bases between them. The CDR3 is 15 residues long. Germline V CDR1 and CDR2: MNHEY, SVGAGI. This CDR3 reads CASATGGQRNQPQHF. The CDR3 DNA reads TGTGCCAGCGCCACTGGTGGGCAGCGCAATCAGCCCCAGCATTTT.

The chain uses TRBV6-5 and TRBJ1-5, with D unclear. CDR3 length: 10 amino acids. The V gene lost 6 bases and the J gene lost 9 bases, with 6 bases spanning the gap. Per the germline V gene, CDR1 is MNHEY and CDR2 is SVGAGI. In DNA form, the CDR3 reads TGTGCCAGCAGCTCGGGGCCCCAGCATTTT. Its translation: CASSSGPQHF.

This clone was detected only a few times. Relative to the germline gene, one junction end is altered; a read error may explain this. V gene TRBV6-1 combines with J gene TRBJ1-4; 9 positions agree with TRBD1. The germline V gene encodes CDR1 MNHNS and CDR2 SASEGT. CDR3 size: 15 residues. The CDR3 nucleotides are TGTGCCAGCAATGAAGGGACAGGGTTGGTCGGAAAACTGTTTTTT. Translated: CASNEGTGLVGKLFF.

This chain uses TRBV14 with TRBJ1-1; D is unresolved. Trimming shortened V by 4 bases and J by 2 bases, and 11 bases separated the two germline ends. CDR1 SGHDN and CDR2 FVKESK come from the germline V gene. CDR3 length equals 14 residues. CDR3 DNA: TGTGCCAGCAGCCCGGACTACCAAAACACTGAAGCTTTCTTT. Translation: CASSPDYQNTEAFF.

The chain joins TRBV14 to TRBJ1-4; D not certain. The V and J ends lost 4 bases and 0 bases respectively, with 15 bases between them. Germline V gives CDR1 SGHDN, CDR2 FVKESK. The CDR3 contains 17 residues. CDR3 sequence reads: CASSRWSLWATNEKLFF. The CDR3, as DNA: TGTGCCAGCAGCCGTTGGAGCTTATGGGCAACTAATGAAAAACTGTTTTTT.

The rearrangement joins TRBV30 to TRBJ1-5; maybe TRBD1 (6 bases). Looked up from germline, CDR1 is GTSNPN and CDR2 is SVGIG (reference sequence). The length of the CDR3 is 13 residues. Trimming cost V 2 bases and J 7 bases, with 12 bases left between them. In DNA, the CDR3 is TGTGCCTGGAGTACCAGGGGATCCCAGCCCCAGCATTTT. It codes for CAWSTRGSQPQHF.

The DNA of the CDR3 is TGTGCCAGTAGTCTCTGGCCACGAACAAATTCACCCCTCCACTTT. This gives the protein CASSLWPRTNSPLHF. V is TRBV19 and J is TRBJ1-6; D is uncertain. Deletions cut 5 bases from V and 7 bases from J, with 15 bases between. The CDR3 has 15 residues. Germline values: CDR1 LNHDA, CDR2 SQIVND (reference sequence). Full variable domain (remainder filled in from reference TRBV19 and TRBJ1-6): DGGITQSPKYLFRKEGQNVTLSCEQNLNHDAMYWYRQDPGQGLRLIYYSQIVNDFQKGDIAEGYSVSREKKESFPLTVTSAQKNPTAFYLCASSLWPRTNSPLHFGNGTRLTVT.

The CDR3 is CSVGGHPVTEAFF. The CDR3 region has the DNA TGCAGCGTTGGGGGCCATCCCGTCACAGAAGCTTTCTTT. The chain recombines TRBV29-1 with TRBJ1-1; a possible D gene is TRBD1 (5 bases). CDR3 length: 13 residues. V gave up 4 bases and J gave up 8 bases, with 17 bases separating them. CDR1 SQVTM and CDR2 ANQGSEA come from the germline V gene. Full variable domain (rest looked up from reference TRBV29-1 and TRBJ1-1): SAVISQKPSRDICQRGTSLTIQCQVDSQVTMMFWYRQQPGQSLTLIATANQGSEATYESGFVIDKFPISRPNLTFSTLTVSNMSPEDSSIYLCSVGGHPVTEAFFGQGTRLTVV.

The chain is built from TRBV7-9 and TRBJ1-6, with TRBD1 matching over 9 bases. The germline V gene has CDR1 SEHNR and CDR2 FQNEAQ (reference sequence). CDR3 length equals 16 residues. Germline trimming cut 2 bases from V and 9 bases from J; bases unmatched to any gene: 8. In DNA form, the CDR3 reads TGTGCCAGCAGCTTATGGACAGGGGTAATGAGTTCACCCCTCCACTTT. This translates into CASSLWTGVMSSPLHF.